The T cell receptor (beta chain) described here comes from a study of shared clonotypes between healthy human individuals. For the study at large: Each donor's CD4 naive and CD4 memory cells filled three plates apiece, CD8 naive two, and CD8 memory one.

Libraries were prepared by immunoSEQ multiplex PCR; TCRdb keeps only in-frame clonotypes and omits some of them. This table holds 700,000 or so clones, approximately 75% found once. Per germline, CDR1 SGHNT and CDR2 YENEEA. Unmatched junction bases numbered 2, after V lost 3 bases and J lost 3 bases. The CDR3 extends over 13 amino acids. The clonotype originates from a woman under 40 in good health. The chain uses TRBV11-3 and TRBJ2-7; TRBD2 agrees at 7 bases. Sequencing was carried out using memory CD4+ T cells sorted from blood. Subset indicated: CD45RA-negative fraction. The CDR3 sequence is CASSLTSNYEQYF. CDR3 in DNA: TGTGCCAGCAGCTTGACTAGCAACTACGAGCAGTACTTC.